The sequence of this T cell receptor (beta chain) was determined in a study of blood T cells in healthy people across ages. Study-level points and caveats: Donors of long life had a larger count of naive CD4+ cells and greater diversity than aged donors.

This clonotype was detected only a few times. Its antigen is undetermined. Alongside a J-beta primer mix, a sample-barcoded 5' primer served in a second PCR lasting about 6 to 11 cycles. All samples gave at least 3 million CDR3-containing paired-end reads. TCRdb re-called the 5' RACE reads with MiXCR, one entry per CDR3 protein. The table records about a million distinct CDR3 sequences, around two fifths of them present only once. This CDR3 comprises 10 residues. The V end lost 7 bases, the J end lost 7 bases, and 9 bases lay between the germline ends. The germline V gene encodes CDR1 SGDLS and CDR2 YYNGEE.

Specimen: blood. The sequence derives from a man between 18 and 29 years old in good health. The chain couples TRBV9 to TRBJ2-7; a weak D match, TRBD2 (5 bases). The CDR3 coding sequence is TGTGCCAGCGGAACTAGGGAGCAGTACTTC. Translated, it gives CASGTREQYF.